Below are 6 T cell receptor beta chains sequenced from a single sample in a study of T cell changes during pregnancy in multiple sclerosis. Method: immunoSEQ multiplex PCR; TCRdb's copy keeps in-frame clones and lacks some. The sample comprises under 95,000 clones, 94% of which are singletons, and around 0.91% rests with the top ten. The sample in question was peripheral blood, obtained in the second trimester of pregnancy. The receptors were gathered from a female donor in good health, enrolled as a control in a pregnancy study.

The chain recombines TRBV5-1 with TRBJ2-5; TRBD1 might be the D (5 bases). In germline, CDR1 is SGHRS, CDR2 YFSETQ. V was cut by 4 bases and J by 2 bases, with 9 bases left in between. This CDR3 spans 13 amino acids. The CDR3 sequence: CASSPDSQETQYF. The CDR3 DNA follows: TGCGCCAGCAGCCCTGACAGTCAAGAGACCCAGTACTTC.

The chain recombines TRBV2 with TRBJ2-3, with 10 bases lining up with TRBD2. There are 15 residues in the CDR3. The V gene end was trimmed by 8 bases and the J gene end by 5 bases; junction bases not matched to a gene: 10. The germline V gene has CDR1 SNHLY and CDR2 FYNNEI. CDR3 bases: TGTGCCAGCTGCCCCAGGACTAGCGGAGAAGATACGCAGTATTTT. Protein: CASCPRTSGEDTQYF. The full variable domain, with the rest looked up from reference TRBV2 and TRBJ2-3, is EPEVTQTPSHQVTQMGQEVILRCVPISNHLYFYWYRQILGQKVEFLVSFYNNEISEKSEIFDDQFSVERPDGSNFTLKIRSTKLEDSAMYFCASCPRTSGEDTQYFGPGTRLTVL.

The chain has TRBV4-1 and TRBJ2-7, with TRBD1 matching 9 bases. V lost 4 bases to trimming and J lost 6 bases; unmatched junction nucleotides: 13. This CDR3 is built from 16 residues. Germline V gives CDR1 MGHRA, CDR2 YSYEKL. The chain's CDR3 is CASSPGVRTGEGEQYF. The CDR3 DNA follows: TGCGCCAGCAGCCCAGGGGTCCGGACAGGGGAGGGCGAGCAGTACTTC.

The V and J genes are TRBV19 and TRBJ2-2; D is undetermined. The V gene lost 5 bases and the J gene lost 6 bases, with 7 bases spanning the gap. The CDR3 has 12 residues. The germline CDR1 and CDR2 sequences are LNHDA and SQIVND (reference sequence). The CDR3 protein is CASSSFAGELFF. CDR3 coding DNA: TGTGCCAGTAGTTCCTTCGCCGGGGAGCTGTTTTTT.

This clone was picked up one time. The gene calls are TRBV25-1 and TRBJ2-7, with TRBD2 matching 14 bases. The germline CDR1 and CDR2 sequences are MGHDK and SYGVNS. V gave up 2 bases and J gave up 2 bases; unmatched junction bases: 5. This CDR3 contains 17 residues. The CDR3 DNA reads as TGTGCCAGCAGTGAACGCAGACTAGCGGGAGGGCCCTACGAGCAGTACTTC. Encoded protein: CASSERRLAGGPYEQYF.

V gene TRBV7-9 combines with J gene TRBJ1-2, with 7 bases matching TRBD1. V lost 5 bases to trimming and J lost 0 bases; unmatched junction nucleotides: 9. This CDR3 is built from 16 residues. CDR1 and CDR2 (germline): SEHNR, FQNEAQ (reference sequence). CDR3 in amino acids: CASSGRDSYTNYGYTF. The CDR3 DNA sequence: TGTGCCAGCAGCGGACGGGACAGCTACACTAACTATGGCTACACCTTC. The full variable domain, its missing parts supplied by reference TRBV7-9 and TRBJ1-2, is DTGVSQNPRHKITKRGQNVTFRCDPISEHNRLYWYRQTLGQGPEFLTYFQNEAQLEKSRLLSDRFSAERPKGSFSTLEIQRTEQGDSAMYLCASSGRDSYTNYGYTFGSGTRLTVV.